This TCR beta chain was sequenced during a study of identical twins. Study-wide points: Reduced insertions were recorded for abundant cord blood beta clonotypes, with no such pattern in memory repertoires.

Everyone who gave samples was a healthy Caucasian. Each cDNA held unique molecular identifiers, and template switching gave it a universal primer site. TCRdb fed the 5' RACE reads into MiXCR, producing one record per CDR3 protein. The sample consists of about 690,000 distinct CDR3 sequences, roughly 6% of them appearing once. The CDR3 extends over 13 amino acids. The junction had 6 bases not matched to a gene; V was cut back by 2 bases and J by 10 bases. Germline V gene lookup returns CDR1 SGHRS and CDR2 YFSETQ. In the case of this clonotype: Its antigen is unidentified.

This rearrangement joins TRBV5-1 to TRBJ1-5, with TRBD1 matching 7 bases. This receptor was obtained from a man younger than 35 in good health. Sequenced: naive T cells sorted from blood. This CDR3 reads CASSFIDRAPQHF. CDR3 nucleotides: TGCGCCAGCAGCTTCATCGACAGGGCCCCCCAGCATTTT.